The next 13 T cell receptor beta chains were all read from a single sample in a study of OX40 agonist ivuxolimab in advanced cancers. TCRdb's copy holds only in-frame clones and misses some; the assay was immunoSEQ multiplex PCR. The profile covers about 100,000 clones, with roughly 90% appearing a single time and just under 0.8% taken by the ten largest. The input for sequencing was CD4+ or CD8+ T cells sorted from blood, taken in a trial of the OX40 agonist ivuxolimab. Receptors were obtained from an adult with an advanced solid tumor such as melanoma, head and neck, liver or kidney cancer.

The J gene is TRBJ2-3, the V gene TRBV19; perhaps TRBD1 as D (6 bases). Germline V gives CDR1 LNHDA, CDR2 SQIVND (reference sequence). V lost 4 bases to trimming and J lost 4 bases, with 12 bases between them. This CDR3 comprises 14 residues. CDR3 in amino acids: CASSRTGSPDTQYF. For the CDR3, the DNA is TGTGCCAGTAGTAGAACAGGGAGTCCAGATACGCAGTATTTT.

The chain uses TRBV19 and TRBJ1-1, with TRBD1 matching 9 bases. The J segment lost 7 bases and the V segment lost 4 bases, leaving 4 bases of the junction unmatched. The CDR3 has 13 amino acids. The germline CDR1 and CDR2 sequences are LNHDA and SQIVND (reference sequence). The CDR3 loop reads CASSTGTGIEAFF. DNA of the CDR3: TGTGCCAGTAGTACGGGGACAGGGATTGAAGCTTTCTTT.

The rearrangement joins TRBV19 to TRBJ2-5; D is uncertain. Trimming cost V 5 bases and J 2 bases, with 15 bases left between them. This CDR3 comprises 15 residues. Germline CDR1 and CDR2: LNHDA and SQIVND (reference sequence). CDR3 loop: CASSSIGTQQETQYF. The CDR3 coding sequence is TGTGCCAGTAGTTCGATAGGAACCCAACAAGAGACCCAGTACTTC. Full variable domain (outside the CDR3, taken from reference TRBV19 and TRBJ2-5): DGGITQSPKYLFRKEGQNVTLSCEQNLNHDAMYWYRQDPGQGLRLIYYSQIVNDFQKGDIAEGYSVSREKKESFPLTVTSAQKNPTAFYLCASSSIGTQQETQYFGPGTRLLVL.

The V gene is TRBV18, the J gene TRBJ1-1; D remains unclear. The CDR3 covers 15 residues. V lost 1 base and J 0 bases, leaving 9 bases between the germline ends. The germline CDR1 and CDR2 sequences are KGHSH and LQKENI. CDR3 coding DNA: TGTGCCAGCTCACCACTCGCTACCGTGAACACTGAAGCTTTCTTT. Translated, it gives CASSPLATVNTEAFF.

This chain uses TRBV27 with TRBJ2-2, with 7 bases matching TRBD1. The CDR3 covers 14 residues. Per the germline V gene, CDR1 is MNHEY and CDR2 is SMNVEV (reference sequence). Trimming removed 6 bases from V and 2 bases from J; junction bases left unmatched: 3. CDR3 sequence: CASRRDSNTGELFF. The CDR3 bases are TGTGCCAGCAGACGGGACAGTAACACCGGGGAGCTGTTTTTT.

This clone was picked up one time. The rearrangement joins TRBV10-3 to TRBJ2-3; D is possibly TRBD2 (6 bases). V was pared by 8 bases and J by 4 bases, with 19 bases between. Germline-derived CDR1 and CDR2 are ENHRY and SYGVKD. The CDR3 is 15 residues long. The CDR3 loop is CAIARGTSGPDTQYF. Here the CDR3 DNA reads TGTGCCATCGCCCGGGGGACGAGTGGTCCAGATACGCAGTATTTT.

The chain uses TRBV10-1 and TRBJ2-3; 11 nucleotides agree with TRBD1. The CDR3 sequence is 14 residues long. From germline, CDR1 is WNHNN and CDR2 SYGVQD (reference sequence). With 8 bases clipped from V and 3 bases from J, the junction kept 4 bases outside the gene matches. The CDR3 nucleotides read TGCGCCAGCCCCGGGACAGGGGGAACAGATACGCAGTATTTT. Translation: CASPGTGGTDTQYF.

The rearrangement joins TRBV7-2 to TRBJ2-3; possibly TRBD2 for D (5 bases). In germline, CDR1 is SGHTA, CDR2 FQGNSA. The CDR3 length is 17 residues. Trimming cost V 1 base and J 1 base, with 15 bases left between them. The CDR3 is CASSLDPLLRGTDTQYF. CDR3 DNA: TGTGCCAGCAGCTTAGACCCCCTATTGAGGGGCACAGATACGCAGTATTTT.

The rearrangement links TRBV9 to TRBJ2-3; 12 positions agree with TRBD2. Germline assignment: CDR1 SGDLS and CDR2 YYNGEE. V was pared by 4 bases and J by 0 bases, with 9 bases of the junction left unmatched. The CDR3 loop spans 18 amino acids. DNA of the CDR3: TGTGCCAGCAGCTCCCGACTAGCGGGGGAGCTGAGCACAGATACGCAGTATTTT. Translated: CASSSRLAGELSTDTQYF.

V gene TRBV5-4 combines with J gene TRBJ1-5; D gene uncertain. Germline CDR1 is SGHNT and CDR2 is YYREEE (reference sequence). The CDR3 covers 13 residues. The V and J ends lost 1 base and 2 bases respectively, with 4 bases between them. Here the CDR3 DNA reads TGTGCCAGCAGCTTGATGGGCAATCAGCCCCAGCATTTT. This encodes CASSLMGNQPQHF.

The rearrangement links TRBV7-3 to TRBJ2-3; 11 bases are shared with TRBD2. Per germline, CDR1 SGHTA and CDR2 FQGTGA. V shed 1 base, J shed 4 bases, and the junction held 4 bases outside the gene matches. The CDR3 extends over 16 amino acids. The CDR3 DNA reads TGTGCCAGCAGCTTAAATCTAGCGGGGGGATCAGATACGCAGTATTTT. Its translation: CASSLNLAGGSDTQYF.

The genes are TRBV19 and TRBJ1-5, with 10 nucleotides matching TRBD1. Germline assignment: CDR1 LNHDA and CDR2 SQIVND (reference sequence). J was trimmed by 5 bases and V by 3 bases; bases with no gene match: 4. This CDR3 contains 15 residues. CDR3 sequence (DNA): TGTGCCAGTAGTATGGAGACAGGGGGCTATCAGCCCCAGCATTTT. Translating gives CASSMETGGYQPQHF.

This chain connects TRBV4-2 to TRBJ1-6, with TRBD1 identical over 8 bases. There are 20 residues in the CDR3. Germline assignment: CDR1 LGHNA and CDR2 YNFKEQ. The trim removed 3 bases at V and 6 bases at J, leaving 19 bases unmatched. CDR3 loop: CASSQPSGQGSFGGNSPLHF. CDR3 bases: TGTGCCAGCAGCCAGCCTTCTGGACAGGGTTCGTTTGGAGGTAATTCACCCCTCCACTTT.